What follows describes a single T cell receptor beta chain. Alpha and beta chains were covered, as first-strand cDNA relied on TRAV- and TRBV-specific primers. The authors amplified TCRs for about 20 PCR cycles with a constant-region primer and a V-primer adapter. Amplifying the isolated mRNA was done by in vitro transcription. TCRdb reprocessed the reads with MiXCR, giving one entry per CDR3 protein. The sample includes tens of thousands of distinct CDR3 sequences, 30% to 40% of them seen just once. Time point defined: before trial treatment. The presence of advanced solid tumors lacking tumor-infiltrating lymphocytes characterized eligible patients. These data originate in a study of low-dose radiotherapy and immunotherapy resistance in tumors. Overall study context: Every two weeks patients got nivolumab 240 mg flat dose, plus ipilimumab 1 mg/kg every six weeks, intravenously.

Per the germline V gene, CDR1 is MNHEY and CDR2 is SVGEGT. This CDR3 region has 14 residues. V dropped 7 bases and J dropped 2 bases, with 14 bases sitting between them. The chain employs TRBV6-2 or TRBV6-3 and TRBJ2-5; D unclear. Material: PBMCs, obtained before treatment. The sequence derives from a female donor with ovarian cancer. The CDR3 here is CASIQQRYQETQYF. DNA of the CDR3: TGTGCCAGCATTCAACAGAGGTATCAAGAGACCCAGTACTTC.